There are a few counts of the clone carrying this T cell receptor (beta chain). These data are taken from a study of cytomegalovirus exposure and HLA in healthy donors. The germline V gene encodes CDR1 SGDLS and CDR2 YYNGEE. The CDR3 loop spans 14 amino acids. The V and J ends lost 0 bases and 3 bases, in that order; junction bases with no gene match: 0. Primers: 60 Vbeta forward and 13 Jbeta reverse. Sequencing was performed with immunoSEQ multiplex PCR; in TCRdb, only in-frame clones are kept and a portion is missing. Of some 200,000 clones listed, about 59% are singletons. Sequences were obtained from PBMCs. The chain links TRBV9 to TRBJ2-1; 7 nucleotides match TRBD2. The TCR originated in a man aged 35-49 years in good health and CMV-seronegative. The CDR3 region has the DNA TGTGCCAGCAGCGTAGGGACTAGCTACAATGAGCAGTTCTTC. Its translation is CASSVGTSYNEQFF.